The clone carrying this T cell receptor beta chain was seen at least ten times. The antigen is undetermined. RNA transcripts provided the template for amplifying TCR beta CDR3 regions. Second-round multiplex PCR followed a first-round RT-PCR using HTBI primers. From the multiplex PCR reads, TCRdb called clonotypes with MiXCR, one entry per CDR3 protein. Of about 500,000 distinct CDR3 sequences in the sample, less than 40% are singletons; the top ten hold about 4%. This specimen belongs to a study of Graves' ophthalmopathy and Graves' hyperthyroidism. Clinicians made diagnoses from clinical symptoms, serum thyroxine, TRAb, thyroid ultrasound and orbital computed tomography. The CDR3 has 17 residues. The germline gives CDR1 MNHNS, CDR2 SASEGT. J was trimmed by 1 base and V by 5 bases; bases with no gene match: 7. Study-level points and caveats: Blood repertoires reportedly contained most expanded thyroid clonotypes above 0.001 frequency. This model predicted ophthalmopathy progression (sensitivity roughly 70%, specificity approximately 77%). A 13-signature model separated ophthalmopathy from stable hyperthyroidism, reaching 85% to 90% sensitivity and approximately 81% specificity cross-validated.

The gene calls are TRBV6-1 and TRBJ2-6; 8 bases map to TRBD1. Sequenced input: peripheral blood or thyroid tissue (not recorded which). The source is an adult man with Graves' hyperthyroidism. The DNA for the CDR3 is TGTGCCAGCAGTTTTAGGACAGGGAGGTCTGGGGCCAACGTCCTGACTTTC. This sequence encodes CASSFRTGRSGANVLTF.